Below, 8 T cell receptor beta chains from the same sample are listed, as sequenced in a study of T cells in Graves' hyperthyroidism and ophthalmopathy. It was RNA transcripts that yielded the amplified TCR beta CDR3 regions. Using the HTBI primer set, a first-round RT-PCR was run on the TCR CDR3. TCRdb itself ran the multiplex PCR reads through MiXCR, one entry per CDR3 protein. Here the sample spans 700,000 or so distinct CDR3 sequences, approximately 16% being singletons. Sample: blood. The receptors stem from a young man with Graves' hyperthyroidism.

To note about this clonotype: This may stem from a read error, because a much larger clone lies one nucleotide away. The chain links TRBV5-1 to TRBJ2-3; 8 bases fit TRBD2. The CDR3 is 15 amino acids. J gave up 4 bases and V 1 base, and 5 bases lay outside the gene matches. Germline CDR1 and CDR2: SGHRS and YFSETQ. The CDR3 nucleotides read TGCGCCAGCAGCTTGTGGAGCGGGAGTGCAGATACGCAGTATTTT. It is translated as CASSLWSGSADTQYF. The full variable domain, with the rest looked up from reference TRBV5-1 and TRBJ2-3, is KAGVTQTPRYLIKTRGQQVTLSCSPISGHRSVSWYQQTPGQGLQFLFEYFSETQRNKGNFPGRFSGRQFSNSRSEMNVSTLELGDSALYLCASSLWSGSADTQYFGPGTRLTVL.

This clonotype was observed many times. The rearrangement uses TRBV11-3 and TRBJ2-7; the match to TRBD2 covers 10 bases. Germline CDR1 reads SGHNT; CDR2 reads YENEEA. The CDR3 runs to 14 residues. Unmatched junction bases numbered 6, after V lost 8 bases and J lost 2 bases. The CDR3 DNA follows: TGTGCCAGCTCGCTAGCGGGAGAGACCTACGAGCAGTACTTC. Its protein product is CASSLAGETYEQYF. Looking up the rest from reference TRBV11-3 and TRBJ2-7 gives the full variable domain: EAGVVQSPRYKIIEKKQPVAFWCNPISGHNTLYWYLQNLGQGPELLIRYENEEAVDDSQLPKDRFSAERLKGVDSTLKIQPAELGDSAVYLCASSLAGETYEQYFGPGTRLTVT.

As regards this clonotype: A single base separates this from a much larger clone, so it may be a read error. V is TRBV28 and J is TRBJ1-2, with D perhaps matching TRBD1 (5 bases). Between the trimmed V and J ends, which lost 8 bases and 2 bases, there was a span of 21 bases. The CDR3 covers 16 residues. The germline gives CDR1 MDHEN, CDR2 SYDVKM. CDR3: CASGTPGGAGNYGYTF. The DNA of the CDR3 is TGTGCCAGCGGTACCCCCGGCGGGGCAGGGAACTATGGCTACACCTTC.

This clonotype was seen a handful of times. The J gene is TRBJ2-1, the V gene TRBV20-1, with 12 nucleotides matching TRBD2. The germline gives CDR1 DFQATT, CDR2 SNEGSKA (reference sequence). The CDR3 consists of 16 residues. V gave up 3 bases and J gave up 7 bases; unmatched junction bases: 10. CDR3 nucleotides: TGCAGTGCTAGTTCCCCTAGCGGGAGGGCCGGAAATGAGCAGTTCTTC. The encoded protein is CSASSPSGRAGNEQFF.

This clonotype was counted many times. This chain's CDR3 is CASSPPAGGIYEQYF. The DNA of the CDR3 is TGTGCCAGCTCACCACCGGCGGGAGGAATCTACGAGCAGTACTTC. The J gene is TRBJ2-7, the V gene TRBV18, with TRBD2 identical over 8 bases. This CDR3 has 15 amino acids. Germline assignment: CDR1 KGHSH and CDR2 LQKENI. The J segment lost 3 bases and the V segment lost 0 bases, leaving 4 bases of the junction unmatched.

The CDR3, as DNA: TGTGCCAGCAGCCCTGGACCCGGGAGCACTGAAGCTTTCTTT. This gives the protein CASSPGPGSTEAFF. The J gene is TRBJ1-1, the V gene TRBV7-9, with D unresolved. V was cut by 5 bases and J by 4 bases, with 14 bases left in between. CDR1 and CDR2 (germline): SEHNR, FQNEAQ (reference sequence). This CDR3 is built from 14 residues.

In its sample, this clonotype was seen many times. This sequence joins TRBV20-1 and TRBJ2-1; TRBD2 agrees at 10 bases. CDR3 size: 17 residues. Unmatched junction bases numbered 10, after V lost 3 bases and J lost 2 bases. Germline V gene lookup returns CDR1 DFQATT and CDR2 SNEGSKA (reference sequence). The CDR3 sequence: CSASPALAGAAYNEQFF. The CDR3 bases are TGCAGTGCTAGTCCCGCTCTAGCGGGAGCCGCCTACAATGAGCAGTTCTTC.

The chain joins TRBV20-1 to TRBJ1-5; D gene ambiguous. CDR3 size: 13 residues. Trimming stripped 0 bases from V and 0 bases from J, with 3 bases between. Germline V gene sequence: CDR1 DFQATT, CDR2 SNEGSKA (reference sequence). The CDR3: CSARENSNQPQHF. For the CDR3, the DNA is TGCAGTGCTAGAGAAAATAGCAATCAGCCCCAGCATTTT.